This TCR beta chain was documented in a study of T cells in tuberculosis (dated by TCRdb to the late 2010s). In terms of the full investigation: In the study, CD1B tetramers and high-throughput TCR immunosequencing were combined to characterize T cells specific for the mycobacterial lipid antigen glucose monomycolate (GMM). A South African clinical cohort compared IGRA-negative adolescents, IGRA-positive adolescents with latent tuberculosis and adults with active tuberculosis, ten per group. PBMC from patients with active tuberculosis were archived either before the start of standard anti-tuberculosis treatment or within 7 days of starting that treatment.

TCR libraries were generated with the immunoSEQ multiplex PCR assay, using TCR-beta and/or TCR-alpha/delta assays for each sample. The amplified TCR libraries were sequenced on the Illumina high-throughput platform. The original pipeline was this. Clustering and dimensionality reduction relied on pairwise TCRdist distances among GMM-specific receptors from T cells that were either sorted ex vivo or expanded in vitro. Each clinical repertoire was assigned a mean NN-distance score, defined as the average TCRdist to the nearest 10% of tetramer-positive reference sequences. GEM TCR motif frequency was calculated as the fraction of unique TCRs that matched known GEM sequences in V/J usage and CDR3 length. Active tuberculosis was classified by linear discriminant analysis with leave-one-out cross-validation, implemented in scikit-learn. TCRdb re-hosts the immuneACCESS table, in-frame sequences only. Its copies lack some clones; in the studies checked, an unresolved V gene accounts for under half of them, and the cause for the rest is not known. V and J calls and clone size follow that table, whereas D and trimming were derived from the DNA. Present in this sample are about 53,000 clones, around 96% of which were seen just once. Of the sample, approximately 1.5% is held by the ten largest clones.

The intended sense of this specimen's time point label: new active TB diagnosis, blood taken before or within 7 days of starting treatment. The patients with active tuberculosis were newly diagnosed, HIV-seronegative South African adults aged 18 years or older. Confirmation of active tuberculosis came from positive sputum smear microscopy and/or a positive M. tuberculosis culture. Immunosequencing of unsorted cryopreserved PBMC covered, on average, approximately 100,000 T cells per clinical donor. Its CDR3 holds 14 amino acids, cysteine through phenylalanine. The kept DNA is CDR3 alone, 42 bases in frame from the first base. Taken from the germline V gene, the CDR1 and CDR2 loops are MNHEY and SVGAGI. Trimming removed 6 bases from V and 6 bases from J, leaving 18 bases between the germline ends. Overall study results and their limits: Clinical samples were selected based on which cryopreserved specimens were available, and the active tuberculosis cases were adults whereas the controls were adolescents. The smaller NN-distances were partly driven by shorter CDR3-alpha lengths in active tuberculosis patients, and the difference for TCR-beta did not reach statistical significance. Smaller mean NN-distances to GMM-specific TCRs were observed in active tuberculosis TCR-alpha repertoires than in IGRA-negative controls, suggesting clonal expansion of GMM-specific TCRs. With the diverse GMM-specific repertoire as input, a classifier achieved approximately 90% accuracy (AUROC around 0.88), whereas GEM motif frequencies as input gave 70% accuracy.

Worth noting for this clone: The clone's antigen remains unknown. Per-base quality was not reported, and no clone a single base away is much larger than it.

This chain is built from TRBV6-5 and TRBJ2-7; D gene: possibly TRBD2, on 6 matching bases. This sample comprised PBMCs, obtained at tuberculosis diagnosis. This clonotype was sampled from an adult with tuberculosis. For the CDR3, the sequence is CASSRSGTLSEQYF. The sequenced DNA is TGTGCCAGCAGCCGCTCCGGGACTCTCAGCGAGCAGTACTTC.